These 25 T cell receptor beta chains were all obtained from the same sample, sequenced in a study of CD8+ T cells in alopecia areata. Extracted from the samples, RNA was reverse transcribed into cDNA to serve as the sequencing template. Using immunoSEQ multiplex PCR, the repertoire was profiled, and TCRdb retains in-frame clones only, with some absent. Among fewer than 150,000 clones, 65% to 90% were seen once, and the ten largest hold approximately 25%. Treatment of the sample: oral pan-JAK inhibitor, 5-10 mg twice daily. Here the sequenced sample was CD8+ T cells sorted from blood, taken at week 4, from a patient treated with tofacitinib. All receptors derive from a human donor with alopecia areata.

The chain's CDR3 is CASSFGDRVAYEQYF. CDR3 nucleotide sequence: TGTGCCAGCAGTTTCGGTGACAGGGTAGCCTACGAGCAGTACTTC. The chain couples TRBV6-5 to TRBJ2-7; 7 bases are shared with TRBD1. CDR1 MNHEY and CDR2 SVGAGI come from the germline V gene. With 4 bases clipped from V and 2 bases from J, the junction kept 8 bases outside the gene matches. This CDR3 is 15 amino acids long.

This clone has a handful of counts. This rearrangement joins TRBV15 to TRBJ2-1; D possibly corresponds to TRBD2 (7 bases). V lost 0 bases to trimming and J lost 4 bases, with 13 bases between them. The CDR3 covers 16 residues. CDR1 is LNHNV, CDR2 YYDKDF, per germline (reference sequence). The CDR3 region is CATSRDKGGPYNEQFF. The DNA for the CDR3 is TGTGCCACCAGCAGAGATAAGGGGGGGCCTTACAATGAGCAGTTCTTC. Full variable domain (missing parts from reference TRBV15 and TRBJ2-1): DAMVIQNPRYQVTQFGKPVTLSCSQTLNHNVMYWYQQKSSQAPKLLFHYYDKDFNNEADTPDNFQSRRPNTSFCFLDIRSPGLGDTAMYLCATSRDKGGPYNEQFFGPGTRLTVL.

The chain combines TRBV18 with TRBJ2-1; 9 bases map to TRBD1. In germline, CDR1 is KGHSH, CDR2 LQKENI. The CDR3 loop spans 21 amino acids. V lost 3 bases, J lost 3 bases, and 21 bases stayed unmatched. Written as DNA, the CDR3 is TGTGCCAGCTCACCCGTAGACCGGGACAGGGTCGCGAGGAGTCTCTACAATGAGCAGTTCTTC. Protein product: CASSPVDRDRVARSLYNEQFF.

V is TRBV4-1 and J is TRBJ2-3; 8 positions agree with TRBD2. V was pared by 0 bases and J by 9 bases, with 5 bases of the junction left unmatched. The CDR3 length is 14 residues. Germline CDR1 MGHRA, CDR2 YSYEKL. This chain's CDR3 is CASSQDPGGGTQYF. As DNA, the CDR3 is TGCGCCAGCAGCCAAGATCCCGGCGGGGGGACGCAGTATTTT.

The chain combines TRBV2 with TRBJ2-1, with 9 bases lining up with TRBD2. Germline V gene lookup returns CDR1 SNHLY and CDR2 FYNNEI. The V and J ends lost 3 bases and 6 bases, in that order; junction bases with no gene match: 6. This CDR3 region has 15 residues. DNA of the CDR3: TGTGCCAGCAGTGATCGGACTAGCGATGGCAATGAGCAGTTCTTC. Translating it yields CASSDRTSDGNEQFF.

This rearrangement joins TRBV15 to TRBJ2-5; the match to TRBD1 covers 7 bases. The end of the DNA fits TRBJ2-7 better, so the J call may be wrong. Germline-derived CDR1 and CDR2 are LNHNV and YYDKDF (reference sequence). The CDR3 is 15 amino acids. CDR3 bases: TGTGCCACCAGCAGTGACACAGGGGTGGACTACGAGCAGTACTTC. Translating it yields CATSSDTGVDYEQYF.

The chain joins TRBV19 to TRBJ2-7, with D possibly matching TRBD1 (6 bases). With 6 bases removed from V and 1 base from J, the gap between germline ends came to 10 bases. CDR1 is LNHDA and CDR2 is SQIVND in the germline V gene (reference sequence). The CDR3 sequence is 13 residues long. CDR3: CASSPGQSYEQYF. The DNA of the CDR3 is TGTGCCAGTAGCCCCGGACAGTCCTACGAGCAGTACTTC.

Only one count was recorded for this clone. The CDR3 sequence is CASSQTTGSETQYF. The CDR3 region has the DNA TGCGCCAGCAGCCAAACCACAGGCTCAGAGACCCAGTACTTC. The chain employs TRBV4-1 and TRBJ2-5; tentative D call: TRBD1 (5 bases). Germline CDR1 MGHRA, CDR2 YSYEKL. The CDR3 spans 14 residues. The V end was cut by 2 bases, the J end by 4 bases, with 11 bases between.

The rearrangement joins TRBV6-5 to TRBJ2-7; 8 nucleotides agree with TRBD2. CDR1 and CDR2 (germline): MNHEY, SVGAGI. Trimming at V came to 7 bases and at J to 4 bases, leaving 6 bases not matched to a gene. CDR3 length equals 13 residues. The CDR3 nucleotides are TGTGCCAGCACCTACCGGGGGGGGTACGAGCAGTACTTC. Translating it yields CASTYRGGYEQYF.

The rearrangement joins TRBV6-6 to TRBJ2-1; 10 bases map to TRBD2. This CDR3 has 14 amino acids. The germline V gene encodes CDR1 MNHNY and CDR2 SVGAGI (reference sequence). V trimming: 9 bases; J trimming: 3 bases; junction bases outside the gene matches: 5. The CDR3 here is CASAGLADYNEQFF. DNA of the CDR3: TGTGCCAGTGCCGGACTAGCGGACTACAATGAGCAGTTCTTC.

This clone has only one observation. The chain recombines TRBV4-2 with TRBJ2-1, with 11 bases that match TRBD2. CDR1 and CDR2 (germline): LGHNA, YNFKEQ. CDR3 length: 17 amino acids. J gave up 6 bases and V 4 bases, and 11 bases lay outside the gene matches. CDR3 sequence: CASSPIGASGGSNEQFF. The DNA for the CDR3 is TGTGCCAGCAGCCCAATCGGGGCTAGCGGGGGGTCCAATGAGCAGTTCTTC.

The CDR3 protein is CASSSGLAGTSYNEQFF. CDR3 nucleotides: TGTGCCAGCAGCTCGGGACTAGCGGGGACCTCCTACAATGAGCAGTTCTTC. V is TRBV13 and J is TRBJ2-1; 13 bases are a match to TRBD2. V lost 4 bases, J lost 0 bases, and 3 bases stayed unmatched. Germline values: CDR1 PRHDT, CDR2 FYEKMQ (reference sequence). CDR3 length: 17 amino acids.

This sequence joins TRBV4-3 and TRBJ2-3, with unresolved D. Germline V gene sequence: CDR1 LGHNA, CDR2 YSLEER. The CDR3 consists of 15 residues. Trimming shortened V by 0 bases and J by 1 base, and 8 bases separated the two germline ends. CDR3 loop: CASSQERHRTDTQYF. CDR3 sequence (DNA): TGCGCCAGCAGCCAAGAGCGACACCGCACAGATACGCAGTATTTT.

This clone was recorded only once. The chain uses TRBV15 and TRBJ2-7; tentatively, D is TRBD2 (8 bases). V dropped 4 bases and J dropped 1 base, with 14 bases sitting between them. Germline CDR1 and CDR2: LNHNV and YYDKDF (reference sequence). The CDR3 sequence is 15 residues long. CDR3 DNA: TGTGCCACCAGCACCGGGAGGGGGCCATCCTACGAGCAGTACTTC. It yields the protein CATSTGRGPSYEQYF.

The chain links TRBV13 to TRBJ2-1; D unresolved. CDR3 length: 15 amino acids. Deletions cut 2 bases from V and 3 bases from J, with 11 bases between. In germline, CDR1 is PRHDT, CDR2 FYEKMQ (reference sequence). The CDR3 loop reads CASSLYSLRYNEQFF. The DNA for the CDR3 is TGTGCCAGCAGCTTATACTCTCTACGCTACAATGAGCAGTTCTTC.

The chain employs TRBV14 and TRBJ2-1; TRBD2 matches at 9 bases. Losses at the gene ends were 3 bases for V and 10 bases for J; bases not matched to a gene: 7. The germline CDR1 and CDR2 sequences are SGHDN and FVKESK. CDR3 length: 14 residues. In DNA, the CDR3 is TGTGCCAGCAGCCACCCGGGACTAGCACGCGAGCAGTTCTTC. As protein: CASSHPGLAREQFF. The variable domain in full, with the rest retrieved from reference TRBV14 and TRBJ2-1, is EAGVTQFPSHSVIEKGQTVTLRCDPISGHDNLYWYRRVMGKEIKFLLHFVKESKQDESGMPNNRFLAERTGGTYSTLKVQPAELEDSGVYFCASSHPGLAREQFFGPGTRLTVL.

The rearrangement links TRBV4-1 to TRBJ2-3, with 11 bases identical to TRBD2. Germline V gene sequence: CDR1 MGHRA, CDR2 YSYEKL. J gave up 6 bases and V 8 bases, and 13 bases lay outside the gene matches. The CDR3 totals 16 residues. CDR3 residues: CASERVSGGALDTQYF. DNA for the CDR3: TGCGCCAGCGAACGGGTTAGCGGGGGGGCCTTGGATACGCAGTATTTT.

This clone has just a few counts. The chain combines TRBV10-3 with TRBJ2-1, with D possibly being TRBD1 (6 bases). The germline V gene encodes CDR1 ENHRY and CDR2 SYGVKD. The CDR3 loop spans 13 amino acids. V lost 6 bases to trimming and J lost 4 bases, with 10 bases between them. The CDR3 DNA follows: TGTGCCATCAGGGGGGACAAATACAATGAGCAGTTCTTC. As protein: CAIRGDKYNEQFF.

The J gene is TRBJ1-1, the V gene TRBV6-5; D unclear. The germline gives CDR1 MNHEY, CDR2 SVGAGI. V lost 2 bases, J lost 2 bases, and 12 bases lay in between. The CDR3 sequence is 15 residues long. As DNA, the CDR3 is TGTGCCAGCAGTTACGCAAGGTGGGATAACACTGAAGCTTTCTTT. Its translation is CASSYARWDNTEAFF.

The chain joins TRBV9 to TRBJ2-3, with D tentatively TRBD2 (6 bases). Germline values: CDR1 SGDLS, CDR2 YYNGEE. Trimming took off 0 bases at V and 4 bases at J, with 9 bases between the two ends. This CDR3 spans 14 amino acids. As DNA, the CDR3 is TGTGCCAGCAGCGTAGGGGGGGTACCAGATACGCAGTATTTT. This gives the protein CASSVGGVPDTQYF.

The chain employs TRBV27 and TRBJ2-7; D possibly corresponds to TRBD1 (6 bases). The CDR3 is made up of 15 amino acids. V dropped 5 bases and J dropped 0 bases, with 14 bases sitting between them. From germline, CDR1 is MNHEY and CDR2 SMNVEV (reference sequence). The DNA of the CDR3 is TGTGCCAGCAGTCCCAGGGGTATAGGCTCCTACGAGCAGTACTTC. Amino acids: CASSPRGIGSYEQYF.

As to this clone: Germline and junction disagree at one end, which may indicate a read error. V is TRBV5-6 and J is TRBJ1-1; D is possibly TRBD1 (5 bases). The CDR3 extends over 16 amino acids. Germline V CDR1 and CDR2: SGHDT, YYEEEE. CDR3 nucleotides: TGTGCCAGCGGCTTGTGGGACGGACTAATGGGCACTGAAGCTTTCTTT. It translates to CASGLWDGLMGTEAFF.

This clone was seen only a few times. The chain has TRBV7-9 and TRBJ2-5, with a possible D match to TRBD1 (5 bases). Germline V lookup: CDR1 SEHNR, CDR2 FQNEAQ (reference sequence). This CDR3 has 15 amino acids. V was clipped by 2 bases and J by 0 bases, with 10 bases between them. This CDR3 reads CASSLNLGDQETQYF. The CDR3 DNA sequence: TGTGCCAGCAGCTTAAATCTAGGGGACCAAGAGACCCAGTACTTC.

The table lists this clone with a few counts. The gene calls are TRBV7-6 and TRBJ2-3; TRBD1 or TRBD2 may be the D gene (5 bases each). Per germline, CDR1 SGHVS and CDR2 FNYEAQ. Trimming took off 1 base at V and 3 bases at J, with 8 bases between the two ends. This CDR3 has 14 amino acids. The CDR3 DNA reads TGTGCCAGCAGCTTAGTGGGGGAAACAGATACGCAGTATTTT. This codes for CASSLVGETDTQYF.

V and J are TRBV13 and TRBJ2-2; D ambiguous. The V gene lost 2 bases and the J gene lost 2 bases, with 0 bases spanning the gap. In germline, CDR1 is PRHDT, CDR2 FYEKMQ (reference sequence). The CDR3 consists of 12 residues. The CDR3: CASSLNTGELFF. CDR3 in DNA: TGTGCCAGCAGCTTAAACACCGGGGAGCTGTTTTTT.